Shown below are 32 T cell receptor beta chains from a single sample sequenced in a study of cytomegalovirus exposure and HLA in healthy donors. Researchers ran the PCR with 60 Vbeta and 13 Jbeta primers. Produced via immunoSEQ multiplex PCR; TCRdb's table is partial and in-frame only. The sample shows fewer than 200,000 clones, 75% to 85% of them seen only once. Material for sequencing was PBMCs. Every receptor here comes from a male donor in good health and CMV-seropositive.

The chain joins TRBV5-6 to TRBJ1-1; tentative D call: TRBD1 (6 bases). V was shortened by 1 base and J by 5 bases, with 12 bases between the two germline ends. From germline, CDR1 is SGHDT and CDR2 YYEEEE. This CDR3 has 14 amino acids. The CDR3 region has the DNA TGTGCCAGCAGCTTGACCGACAGGCAGACTGAAGCTTTCTTT. Protein: CASSLTDRQTEAFF.

V usage is TRBV5-8 and J usage is TRBJ1-1; D may be TRBD1 (6 bases). The CDR3 consists of 13 residues. The V gene's germline CDR1 is SGHTS and CDR2 YDEGEE. Trimming took off 0 bases at V and 7 bases at J, with 10 bases between the two ends. DNA of the CDR3: TGTGCCAGCAGCTTGGTGAGGGGGGGTGAAGCTTTCTTT. Residues: CASSLVRGGEAFF.

The chain joins TRBV21-1 to TRBJ2-1; whether TRBD2, the table's D call, matches the DNA was not checked. TRBV21-1 is assigned pseudogene status. This CDR3 is built from 16 residues. CDR3 amino acids: CASSKEGSGGYNEQFF. In DNA, the CDR3 is TGTGCCAGCAGCAAAGAGGGTAGCGGGGGCTACAATGAGCAGTTCTTC.

The CDR3: CASNLLGQGYQETQYF. The DNA of the CDR3 is TGTGCCAGCAACTTACTGGGACAGGGGTACCAAGAGACCCAGTACTTC. The rearrangement joins TRBV5-8 to TRBJ2-5, with TRBD1 matching over 10 bases. The CDR3 consists of 16 residues. CDR1 and CDR2 (germline): SGHTS, YDEGEE. V lost 6 bases to trimming and J lost 0 bases; unmatched junction nucleotides: 8. Variable domain in full (rest from reference TRBV5-8 and TRBJ2-5): EAGVTQSPTHLIKTRGQQATLRCSPISGHTSVYWYQQALGLGLQFLLWYDEGEERNRGNFPPRFSGRQFPNYSSELNVNALELEDSALYLCASNLLGQGYQETQYFGPGTRLLVL.

The gene calls are TRBV21-1 and TRBJ1-4; the DNA was not used to check the table's D call, TRBD1. TRBV21-1 is a pseudogene. CDR3 size: 15 residues. The CDR3 loop reads CASSKWGPTNEKLFF. CDR3 bases: TGTGCCAGCAGCAAATGGGGGCCAACTAATGAAAAACTGTTTTTT.

The chain uses TRBV18 and TRBJ1-1; D is ambiguous. V was cut by 3 bases and J by 4 bases, with 9 bases left in between. Germline V gene lookup returns CDR1 KGHSH and CDR2 LQKENI. The CDR3 extends over 13 amino acids. In DNA, the CDR3 is TGTGCCAGCTCACCCCCGGGTTCCACTGAAGCTTTCTTT. Protein product: CASSPPGSTEAFF.

This clone was seen only once. This rearrangement joins TRBV7-6 to TRBJ1-1; 7 nucleotides agree with TRBD1. Germline values: CDR1 SGHVS, CDR2 FNYEAQ. After removal of 5 bases from V and 5 bases from J, the junction contained 5 bases not matched to a gene. The CDR3 extends over 13 amino acids. The CDR3 protein is CASSLTGRTEAFF. The CDR3 nucleotides are TGTGCCAGCAGCCTGACAGGGCGGACTGAAGCTTTCTTT.

This chain connects TRBV27 to TRBJ2-1; D unresolved. The CDR3 loop spans 12 amino acids. Between the trimmed V and J ends, which lost 8 bases and 5 bases, there was a span of 10 bases. Germline V lookup: CDR1 MNHEY, CDR2 SMNVEV (reference sequence). In DNA, the CDR3 is TGTGCCAGCGGCTTGATCGACAATGAGCAGTTCTTC. Its translation is CASGLIDNEQFF.

The V gene is TRBV28, the J gene TRBJ1-2, with a tentative D call TRBD1 (6 bases). The CDR3 runs to 13 residues. V was clipped by 5 bases and J by 9 bases, with 16 bases between them. Germline loops: CDR1 MDHEN, CDR2 SYDVKM. The CDR3 loop is CASSRTATLSYTF. CDR3 nucleotides: TGTGCCAGCAGTCGGACAGCCACGTTAAGCTACACCTTC.

V and J are TRBV6-6 and TRBJ1-5; 8 nucleotides align to TRBD1. Germline-derived CDR1 and CDR2 are MNHNY and SVGAGI (reference sequence). J was trimmed by 3 bases and V by 6 bases; bases with no gene match: 4. The CDR3 runs to 14 residues. This CDR3 is CASRLTGVNQPQHF. The CDR3 DNA sequence: TGTGCCAGCAGGCTGACAGGGGTCAATCAGCCCCAGCATTTT.

The J gene is TRBJ1-1, the V gene TRBV7-9; no reliable D call. Trimming took off 8 bases at V and 1 base at J, with 5 bases between the two ends. The CDR3 runs to 11 residues. The V gene's germline CDR1 is SEHNR and CDR2 FQNEAQ (reference sequence). CDR3 bases: TGTGCCAGCCAGGAGAACACTGAAGCTTTCTTT. Translating it yields CASQENTEAFF.

The table lists this clone with a count of one. The chain combines TRBV5-4 with TRBJ2-1, with 11 nucleotides matching TRBD2. The V gene end was trimmed by 0 bases and the J gene end by 5 bases; junction bases not matched to a gene: 7. This CDR3 comprises 17 residues. The germline gives CDR1 SGHNT, CDR2 YYREEE (reference sequence). The chain's CDR3 is CASSLEASGGSNNEQFF. The DNA of the CDR3 is TGTGCCAGCAGCTTGGAGGCTAGCGGGGGGTCTAACAATGAGCAGTTCTTC. Full variable domain (remainder filled in from reference TRBV5-4 and TRBJ2-1): ETGVTQSPTHLIKTRGQQVTLRCSSQSGHNTVSWYQQALGQGPQFIFQYYREEENGRGNFPPRFSGLQFPNYSSELNVNALELDDSALYLCASSLEASGGSNNEQFFGPGTRLTVL.

This clone was observed once. The chain employs TRBV5-6 and TRBJ2-1; 10 bases match TRBD2. Germline-derived CDR1 and CDR2 are SGHDT and YYEEEE. Trimming removed 4 bases from V and 12 bases from J; junction bases left unmatched: 13. The CDR3 spans 15 residues. The CDR3 protein is CASSESGGAIEGQFF. CDR3 in DNA: TGTGCCAGCAGCGAAAGCGGGGGGGCGATTGAGGGGCAGTTCTTC. Drawing the rest from reference TRBV5-6 and TRBJ2-1, the complete variable domain is DAGVTQSPTHLIKTRGQQVTLRCSPKSGHDTVSWYQQALGQGPQFIFQYYEEEERQRGNFPDRFSGHQFPNYSSELNVNALLLGDSALYLCASSESGGAIEGQFFGPGTRLTVL.

The chain is built from TRBV7-2 and TRBJ1-3; TRBD1 aligns across 7 bases. CDR1 and CDR2 (germline): SGHTA, FQGNSA. The CDR3 consists of 16 residues. V dropped 5 bases and J dropped 0; count of bases not matched to a gene: 7. This CDR3 reads CASSRDSVSSGNTIYF. The DNA of the CDR3 is TGTGCCAGCAGCAGGGACAGCGTATCCTCTGGAAACACCATATATTTT.

The chain recombines TRBV2 with TRBJ2-5; 9 positions agree with TRBD1. V lost 6 bases, J lost 5 bases, and 4 bases stayed unmatched. The V gene's germline CDR1 is SNHLY and CDR2 FYNNEI. There are 13 residues in the CDR3. The CDR3 DNA reads as TGTGCCAGCAGGGGGACAGGGCCGGAGACCCAGTACTTC. Its protein product is CASRGTGPETQYF. Based on the CDR3 plus reference TRBV2 and TRBJ2-5, the full variable domain is EPEVTQTPSHQVTQMGQEVILRCVPISNHLYFYWYRQILGQKVEFLVSFYNNEISEKSEIFDDQFSVERPDGSNFTLKIRSTKLEDSAMYFCASRGTGPETQYFGPGTRLLVL.

This clone appeared a few times. The V gene is TRBV30, the J gene TRBJ2-7; TRBD2 agrees at 8 bases. V trimming: 2 bases; J trimming: 3 bases; junction bases outside the gene matches: 6. Looked up from germline, CDR1 is GTSNPN and CDR2 is SVGIG (reference sequence). The CDR3 loop spans 14 amino acids. The CDR3 region has the DNA TGTGCCTGGAGTCTTAGCGGGGTACGCTACGAGCAGTACTTC. Its translation: CAWSLSGVRYEQYF.

The chain combines TRBV2 with TRBJ1-2, with 11 positions matching TRBD1. The CDR3 runs to 19 residues. The trim removed 5 bases at V and 2 bases at J, leaving 16 bases unmatched. The germline V gene encodes CDR1 SNHLY and CDR2 FYNNEI. The CDR3 sequence: CASSKIYPGQGEGNYGYTF. The CDR3 DNA reads TGTGCCAGCAGTAAAATTTATCCGGGACAGGGGGAGGGAAACTATGGCTACACCTTC. The variable domain in full, with the rest retrieved from reference TRBV2 and TRBJ1-2, is EPEVTQTPSHQVTQMGQEVILRCVPISNHLYFYWYRQILGQKVEFLVSFYNNEISEKSEIFDDQFSVERPDGSNFTLKIRSTKLEDSAMYFCASSKIYPGQGEGNYGYTFGSGTRLTVV.

The sample holds one count of this clone. The chain has TRBV20-1 and TRBJ1-3; D unresolved. The germline V gene has CDR1 DFQATT and CDR2 SNEGSKA (reference sequence). The germline V and J ends were trimmed by 5 bases and 0 bases, with 2 bases remaining between them. CDR3 size: 11 residues. The chain's CDR3 is CSARSGNTIYF. Written as DNA, the CDR3 is TGCAGTGCTCGCTCTGGAAACACCATATATTTT.

The V call is TRBV7-3, the J call TRBJ2-5; 7 bases line up with TRBD1. The junction had 4 bases not matched to a gene; V was cut back by 4 bases and J by 2 bases. CDR3 length: 14 amino acids. From germline, CDR1 is SGHTA and CDR2 FQGTGA. The DNA of the CDR3 is TGTGCCAGCAGCTATACAGGGGCGCAAGAGACCCAGTACTTC. It is translated as CASSYTGAQETQYF. Supplemented by reference TRBV7-3 and TRBJ2-5, the full variable domain reads GAGVSQTPSNKVTEKGKYVELRCDPISGHTALYWYRQSLGQGPEFLIYFQGTGAADDSGLPNDRFFAVRPEGSVSTLKIQRTERGDSAVYLCASSYTGAQETQYFGPGTRLLVL.

The rearrangement uses TRBV15 and TRBJ1-1, with TRBD1 matching over 9 bases. The CDR3 length is 15 residues. The V gene end was trimmed by 1 base and the J gene end by 4 bases; junction bases not matched to a gene: 4. Germline CDR1 and CDR2: LNHNV and YYDKDF (reference sequence). Here the CDR3 reads CATSRVVTGGTEAFF. CDR3 DNA: TGTGCCACCAGCAGAGTTGTGACAGGGGGCACTGAAGCTTTCTTT.

This chain connects TRBV7-2 to TRBJ1-2; TRBD1 agrees at 8 bases. The CDR3 covers 13 residues. After removal of 5 bases from V and 8 bases from J, the junction contained 7 bases not matched to a gene. Germline CDR1 and CDR2: SGHTA and FQGNSA. The CDR3 sequence: CASSPQGAEGYTF. In nucleotides, the CDR3 is TGTGCCAGCAGCCCTCAGGGGGCTGAGGGCTACACCTTC.

This sequence joins TRBV6-5 and TRBJ2-1; TRBD2 aligns across 10 bases. The CDR3 runs 15 residues. Losses at the gene ends were 7 bases for V and 3 bases for J; bases not matched to a gene: 6. Germline CDR1 MNHEY, CDR2 SVGAGI. CDR3 DNA sequence: TGTGCCAGCATGGCTAGCGGGGGTTTCTACAATGAGCAGTTCTTC. Translation: CASMASGGFYNEQFF.

The V call is TRBV28, the J call TRBJ1-5; D might be TRBD1 (6 bases). Germline V gene data show CDR1 as MDHEN and CDR2 as SYDVKM. V lost 5 bases and J 4 bases, leaving 15 bases between the germline ends. This CDR3 has 15 residues. In DNA form, the CDR3 reads TGTGCCAGCAGTCCCCCCACAGGGAGTAATCAGCCCCAGCATTTT. This translates into CASSPPTGSNQPQHF.

The rearrangement links TRBV10-1 to TRBJ2-1; 9 bases align to TRBD2. V was pared by 2 bases and J by 7 bases, with 12 bases of the junction left unmatched. The CDR3 covers 17 residues. Germline V gene data show CDR1 as WNHNN and CDR2 as SYGVQD (reference sequence). CDR3 residues: CASSEGVAGASGNEQFF. CDR3 DNA sequence: TGCGCCAGCAGTGAGGGGGTAGCGGGGGCCTCCGGGAATGAGCAGTTCTTC.

V usage is TRBV6-5 and J usage is TRBJ2-7; D is perhaps TRBD1 (6 bases). The CDR3 totals 16 residues. V dropped 4 bases and J dropped 2 bases, with 18 bases sitting between them. Germline CDR1 and CDR2: MNHEY and SVGAGI. The CDR3 spells CASSSPRRDTTYEQYF. CDR3 DNA sequence: TGTGCCAGCAGTTCACCACGCCGGGACACCACCTACGAGCAGTACTTC.

Regarding this clone: The sample holds other DNA sequences that translate to the same CDR3. V is TRBV11-3 and J is TRBJ1-1, with D uncertain. This CDR3 has 13 amino acids. V was pared by 3 bases and J by 0 bases, with 5 bases between. Germline V gene data show CDR1 as SGHNT and CDR2 as YENEEA. The CDR3 DNA sequence: TGTGCCAGCAGCTTTTCAATGAACACTGAAGCTTTCTTT. Protein product: CASSFSMNTEAFF.

The rearrangement uses TRBV15 and TRBJ2-4; TRBD2 might be the D (6 bases). The CDR3 spans 14 residues. Trimming removed 1 base at V and 9 bases at J, with 13 bases between. Germline V gene lookup returns CDR1 LNHNV and CDR2 YYDKDF (reference sequence). The CDR3 reads CATSRGPPGGIQYF. The CDR3 DNA sequence: TGTGCCACCAGCAGAGGACCCCCCGGGGGCATTCAGTACTTC.

V and J are TRBV7-3 and TRBJ2-6; D unresolved. V was cut by 5 bases and J by 0 bases, with 17 bases left in between. The CDR3 totals 18 residues. CDR1 SGHTA and CDR2 FQGTGA come from the germline V gene. CDR3 nucleotide sequence: TGTGCCAGCAGCCCGCGAGGTTCTCTAAGCTCTGGGGCCAACGTCCTGACTTTC. Its protein product is CASSPRGSLSSGANVLTF.

The rearrangement joins TRBV7-8 to TRBJ2-1; TRBD1 might be the D (7 bases). Germline V gene sequence: CDR1 SGHVS, CDR2 FQNEAQ. This CDR3 has 15 amino acids. V shed 0 bases and J shed 6 bases, with 12 bases lying between them. The CDR3 region is CASSLAAGGGNEQFF. The CDR3 DNA reads TGTGCCAGCAGCTTAGCGGCAGGGGGAGGCAATGAGCAGTTCTTC.

In DNA form, the CDR3 reads TGTGCCAGCAGGACAGGGGGCTTTGGCTACACCTTC. Amino acids: CASRTGGFGYTF. The chain joins TRBV7-3 to TRBJ1-2; 10 bases are a match to TRBD1. The germline V gene has CDR1 SGHTA and CDR2 FQGTGA. With 6 bases clipped from V and 7 bases from J, the junction kept 2 bases outside the gene matches. This CDR3 has 12 residues.

CDR3 coding DNA: TGTGCCAGTAGTATAACGGGCGACAGGGACCTTTCTGGCTACACCTTC. Translating gives CASSITGDRDLSGYTF. The rearrangement links TRBV19 to TRBJ1-2; 7 bases agree with TRBD1. The CDR3 loop spans 16 amino acids. Germline CDR1 reads LNHDA; CDR2 reads SQIVND (reference sequence). J gave up 7 bases and V 2 bases, and 13 bases lay outside the gene matches.

The chain joins TRBV6-5 to TRBJ1-1, with D perhaps TRBD1 (5 bases). The CDR3 contains 13 residues. V dropped 5 bases and J dropped 1 base, with 8 bases sitting between them. Looked up from germline, CDR1 is MNHEY and CDR2 is SVGAGI. This CDR3 is CASSRGGNTEAFF. The CDR3, as DNA: TGTGCCAGCAGTCGCGGGGGGAACACTGAAGCTTTCTTT.